This entry features one T cell receptor (beta chain) sequence. The sample is drawn from a study of shared clonotypes between healthy human individuals. The protocol was immunoSEQ multiplex PCR, while the TCRdb copy is restricted to in-frame clones and leaves out a portion. This sample has around 2,000,000 clones; just under 95% occur once, and the top ten carry 1.2%. Between the trimmed V and J ends, which lost 0 bases and 7 bases, there was a span of 6 bases. The CDR3 sequence is 12 residues long. CDR1 is SGHTA and CDR2 is FQGNSA in the germline V gene. CD45RO-negative, CCR7-positively selected cells formed the naive CD8 fraction, excluding terminally differentiated effector memory CD45RA+ cells.

The chain joins TRBV7-2 to TRBJ2-5; D unresolved. Sequencing was performed on naive CD8+ T cells sorted from blood. The sequence was collected from a man younger than 30 in good health. In DNA, the CDR3 is TGTGCCAGCAGCTTAGCGGGATGGACCCAGTACTTC. Protein sequence: CASSLAGWTQYF.